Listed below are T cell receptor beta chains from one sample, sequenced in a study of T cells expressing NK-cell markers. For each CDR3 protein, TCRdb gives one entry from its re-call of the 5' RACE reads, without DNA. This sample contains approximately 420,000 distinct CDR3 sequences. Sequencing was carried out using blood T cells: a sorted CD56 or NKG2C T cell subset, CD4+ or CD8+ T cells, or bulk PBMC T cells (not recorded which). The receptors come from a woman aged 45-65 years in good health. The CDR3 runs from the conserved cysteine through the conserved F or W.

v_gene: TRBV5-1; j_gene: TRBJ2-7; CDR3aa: CASYRRRQTTIYEQYF
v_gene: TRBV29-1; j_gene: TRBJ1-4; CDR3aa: CSVVTEDHEKLFF
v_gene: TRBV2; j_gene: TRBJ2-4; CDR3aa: CASSEMRDLSRYF
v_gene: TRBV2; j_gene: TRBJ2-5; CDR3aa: CANTGTRGETQYF
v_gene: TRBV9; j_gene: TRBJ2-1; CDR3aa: CASNAGGLFVEQFF
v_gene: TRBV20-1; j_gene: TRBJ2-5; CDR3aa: CSARDSRGGSYQETQYF
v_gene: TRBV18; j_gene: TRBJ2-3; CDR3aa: CASSPRGQGTDTQYF
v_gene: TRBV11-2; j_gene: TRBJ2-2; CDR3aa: CASSNDRVEFTGELFF
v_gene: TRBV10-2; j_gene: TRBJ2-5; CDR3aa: CASSALGWETQYF
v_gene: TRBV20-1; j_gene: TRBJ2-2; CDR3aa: CSARSGQTGELFF
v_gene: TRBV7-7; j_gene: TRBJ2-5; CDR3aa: CASSPLSFGASGWTQYF
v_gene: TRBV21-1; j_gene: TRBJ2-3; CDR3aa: CASSKATGDNTDTQYF
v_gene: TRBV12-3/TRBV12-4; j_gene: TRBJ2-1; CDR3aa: CASTLLAGVHNEQFF
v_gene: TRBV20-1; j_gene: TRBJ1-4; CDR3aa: CSALKTEESEKLFF
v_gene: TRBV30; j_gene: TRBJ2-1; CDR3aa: CAWSRQINEQFF
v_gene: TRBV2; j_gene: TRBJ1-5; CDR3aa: CASSERQRVSNQPQHF
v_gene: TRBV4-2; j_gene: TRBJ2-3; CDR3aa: CASSPEAGGLTDTQYF
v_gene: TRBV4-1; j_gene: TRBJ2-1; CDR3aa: CASSQAPNYNEQFF
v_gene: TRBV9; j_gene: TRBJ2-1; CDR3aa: CASSVGAGEDNEQFF
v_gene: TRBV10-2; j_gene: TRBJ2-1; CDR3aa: CASRPGTSDGDEQFF
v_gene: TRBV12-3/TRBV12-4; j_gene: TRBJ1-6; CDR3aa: CASSRGVISPLHF
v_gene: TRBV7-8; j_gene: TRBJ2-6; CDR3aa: CASSRALRGSSGANVLTF
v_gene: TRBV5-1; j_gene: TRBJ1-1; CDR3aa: CASSYRDRNRNTEAFF
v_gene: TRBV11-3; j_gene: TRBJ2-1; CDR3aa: CASSSLRDLAGGNEQFF
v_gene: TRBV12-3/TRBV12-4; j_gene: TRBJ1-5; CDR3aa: CASGPGRANQPQHF
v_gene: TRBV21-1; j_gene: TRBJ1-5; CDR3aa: CASSKEETGGYLSNQPQHF
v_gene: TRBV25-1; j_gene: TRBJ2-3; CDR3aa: CASRGGAGGPGADTQYF
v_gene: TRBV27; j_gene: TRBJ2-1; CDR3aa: CASSETSGRYRFF
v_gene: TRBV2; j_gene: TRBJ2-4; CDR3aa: CASSLDDAPFPKNIQYF
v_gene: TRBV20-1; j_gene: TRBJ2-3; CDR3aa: CSARDRTRTGGSSTDTQYF
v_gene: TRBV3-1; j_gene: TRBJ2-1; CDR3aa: CASSRPAGLAGTYNEQFF
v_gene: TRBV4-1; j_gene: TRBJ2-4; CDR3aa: CASSQDRVTSGTSRIGKNIQYF
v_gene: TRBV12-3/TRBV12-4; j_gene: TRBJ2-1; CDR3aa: CASRKTQGYEQFF
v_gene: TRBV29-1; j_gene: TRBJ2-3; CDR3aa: CSAGRVADTQYF
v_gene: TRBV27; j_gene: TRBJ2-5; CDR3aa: CASSTSKGDTQETQYF
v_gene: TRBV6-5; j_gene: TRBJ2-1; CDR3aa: CASSHSEGTYNEQFF
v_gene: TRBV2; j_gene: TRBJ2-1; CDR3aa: CASSEDRGLSNEQFF
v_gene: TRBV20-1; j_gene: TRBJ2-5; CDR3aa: CSAREGNRDGQYF
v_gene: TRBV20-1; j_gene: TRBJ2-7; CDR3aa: CSARFGSLYEQYF
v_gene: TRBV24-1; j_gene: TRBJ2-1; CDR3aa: CATSDRRGPNEQFF
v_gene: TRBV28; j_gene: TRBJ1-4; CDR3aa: CASSSTFNHRGQGEKLFF
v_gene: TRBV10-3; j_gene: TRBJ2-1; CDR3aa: CASGLLDSGNEQFF
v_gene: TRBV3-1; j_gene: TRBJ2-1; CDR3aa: CASSQDLEGNEQFF
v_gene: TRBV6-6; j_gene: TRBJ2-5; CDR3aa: CASSYGTSQETQYF
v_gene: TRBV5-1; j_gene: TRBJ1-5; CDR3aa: CASSPTGNNQPQHF
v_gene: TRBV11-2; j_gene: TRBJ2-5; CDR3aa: CATRDTLGETQYF
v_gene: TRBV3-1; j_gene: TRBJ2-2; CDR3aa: CASSQVPSANGELFF
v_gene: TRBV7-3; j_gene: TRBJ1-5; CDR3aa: CASSLTLVAPQHF
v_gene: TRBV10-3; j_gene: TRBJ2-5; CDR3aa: CAISEGQRDYGETQYF
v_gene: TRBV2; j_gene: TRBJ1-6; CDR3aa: CASRLNSPLHF
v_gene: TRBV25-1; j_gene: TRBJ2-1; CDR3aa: CASLVPGTHYEQFF
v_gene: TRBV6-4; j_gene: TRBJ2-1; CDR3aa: CASSDSGGPREQFF
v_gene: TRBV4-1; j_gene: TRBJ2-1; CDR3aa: CASSQEAVLASGVNNEQFF